Listed below are T cell receptor beta chains from one sample, sequenced in a study of blood T cell repertoires in COVID-19. Sequencing used immunoSEQ multiplex PCR; TCRdb keeps in-frame clones, though not all of them. The profile covers hundreds of thousands of clones, with 86% appearing a single time and under 1.5% taken by the ten largest. Specimen: peripheral blood. The origin of the receptors is a young woman with active or convalescent COVID-19. Both conserved end residues are part of each CDR3. D genes are given only for firm matches. Size is omitted from some rows. Given values are once, few, many or a class for expanded clones.

clone_size | j_call | d_call | v_call | cdr3_length | cdr3_nt | cdr3_aa
. | TRBJ2-7 | TRBD1 | TRBV11-3 | 13 | TGTGCCAGCAGCGATGACAGGGACAACGAGCAGTACTTC | CASSDDRDNEQYF
. | TRBJ1-2 | . | TRBV19 | 15 | TGTGCCAGCCTCCCGTTGTTGGGGGCTGGGTATGGCTACACCTTC | CASLPLLGAGYGYTF
. | TRBJ2-7 | . | TRBV18 | 15 | TGTGCCAGCTCCCCACCGCTGACAGGCACCTACGAGCAGTACTTC | CASSPPLTGTYEQYF
. | TRBJ2-7 | TRBD1 | TRBV6-6 | 17 | TGTGCCAGCAGTCCCGGTCCTGGGGGACAGGGGCGCTACGAGCAGTACTTC | CASSPGPGGQGRYEQYF
. | TRBJ1-1 | . | TRBV2 | 11 | TGTGCCAGCCTGGCTTCCACTGAAGCTTTCTTT | CASLASTEAFF
. | TRBJ1-5 | . | TRBV18 | 13 | TGTGCCAGCTCACCGGGCCAGGATCAGCCCCAGCATTTT | CASSPGQDQPQHF
. | TRBJ2-2 | TRBD1 | TRBV24-1 | 16 | TGTGCCACCAGTGATCCCGGACAGGGAACGACCGGGGAGCTGTTTTTT | CATSDPGQGTTGELFF
. | TRBJ2-1 | . | TRBV5-1 | 14 | TGCGCCAGCACTGCGGGGATCTCCTACAATGAGCAGTTCTTC | CASTAGISYNEQFF
. | TRBJ2-1 | . | TRBV11-2 | 17 | TGTGCCAGCAGCCCCTGGTATGAGGGAGGTGCCTACAATGAGCAGTTCTTC | CASSPWYEGGAYNEQFF
. | TRBJ2-7 | TRBD1 | TRBV14 | 15 | TGTGCCAGCAGCCAGCAGGACAGGTTCTCCTACGAGCAGTACTTC | CASSQQDRFSYEQYF
. | TRBJ1-1 | . | TRBV3-1/TRBV3-2 | 15 | TGTGCCAGCAGCCAAGGTGGCGGGGTTGGCACTGAAGCTTTCTTT | CASSQGGGVGTEAFF
. | TRBJ1-3 | . | TRBV29-1 | 13 | TGCAGCGTTGAGGGAGGGTCTGGAAACACCATATATTTT | CSVEGGSGNTIYF
. | TRBJ2-5 | TRBD2 | TRBV9 | 17 | TGTGCCAGCAGCGTAGGGCTAGCGGGGGGCCCCCAAGAGACCCAGTACTTC | CASSVGLAGGPQETQYF
. | TRBJ1-1 | TRBD1 | TRBV13 | 14 | TGTGCCAGCAGCTCTCGGACAGGGAACACTGAAGCTTTCTTT | CASSSRTGNTEAFF
. | TRBJ2-1 | . | TRBV21-1 | 17 | TGTGCCAGCAGCAAAGGCCTAGCGGGACTTTATTACAATGAGCAGTTCTTC | CASSKGLAGLYYNEQFF
. | TRBJ2-3 | TRBD2 | TRBV7-2 | 16 | TGTGCCAGCAGCTCCAAGAGAGCGGGGGGCAGGGATACGCAGTATTTT | CASSSKRAGGRDTQYF
. | TRBJ1-1 | . | TRBV11-2 | 13 | TGTGCCAGCAGCCTTCGGCGGCGCACTGAAGCTTTCTTT | CASSLRRRTEAFF
. | TRBJ1-2 | . | TRBV7-9 | 12 | TGTGCCAGCAGCTCCCAGGGGAGTGGCTACACCTTC | CASSSQGSGYTF
once | TRBJ2-7 | TRBD2 | TRBV10-3 | 15 | TGTGCCATCAGTGAGTCTCGGGGGGGCTCCTACGAGCAGTACTTC | CAISESRGGSYEQYF
few | TRBJ1-6 | . | TRBV5-1 | 14 | TGCGCCAGCAGCTTGGTCCCCCTCGGTTCACCCCTCCACTTT | CASSLVPLGSPLHF
. | TRBJ1-1 | . | TRBV29-1 | 14 | TGCAGCGTTGGGAGGGCCCCCACCGGCACTGAAGCTTTCTTT | CSVGRAPTGTEAFF
. | TRBJ1-1 | TRBD1 | TRBV19 | 14 | TGTGCCAGTAGTACTTGGGACAGGGGGACTGAAGCTTTCTTT | CASSTWDRGTEAFF
once | TRBJ1-6 | . | TRBV7-8 | 13 | TGTGCCAGCAGCTCCCCGCAGCGTTTATCCCTCCACTTT | CASSSPQRLSLHF
. | TRBJ2-3 | . | TRBV6-4 | 15 | TGTGCCAGCAGTGACTCGGGCAGGGGAACAGATACGCAGTATTTT | CASSDSGRGTDTQYF
. | TRBJ2-2 | . | TRBV11-2 | 12 | TGTGCCAGCAGCTTAGTCGTCGGGGAGCTGTTTTTT | CASSLVVGELFF
. | TRBJ2-7 | . | TRBV7-8 | 15 | TGTGCCAGCAGCCAGGAACTATGGCGTTACTACGAGCAGTACTTC | CASSQELWRYYEQYF
. | TRBJ1-3 | . | TRBV15 | 13 | TGTGCCACGGGTGCGGGACTCGGAAACACCATATATTTT | CATGAGLGNTIYF
. | TRBJ2-3 | TRBD2 | TRBV7-7 | 17 | TGTGCCAGCAGCCCAAGACTAGCGGGAGGGCCAGAAGATACGCAGTATTTT | CASSPRLAGGPEDTQYF
. | TRBJ2-5 | . | TRBV2 | 13 | TGTGCCAGCAGCCCAGCGTCGGTCGGGACCCAGTACTTC | CASSPASVGTQYF
. | TRBJ2-3 | . | TRBV18 | 15 | TGTGCCAGCTCACCCCCGGGACAAAGGCCAGATACGCAGTATTTT | CASSPPGQRPDTQYF
. | TRBJ1-4 | . | TRBV21-1 | 13 | TGTGCCAGGTGGGGACAGGGGGTAGAAAAACTGTTTTTT | CARWGQGVEKLFF
once | TRBJ1-2 | TRBD1 | TRBV6-1 | 16 | TGTGCCAGCAGTGAATTTAGGGCAGGGGGCCGCTATGGCTACACCTTC | CASSEFRAGGRYGYTF
. | TRBJ1-1 | . | TRBV29-1 | 16 | TGCAGCGTTGAAGATCATCACCCCCGACAGAACACTGAAGCTTTCTTT | CSVEDHHPRQNTEAFF
. | TRBJ2-1 | TRBD2 | TRBV4-1 | 16 | TGCGCCAGCAGCCAAGAGGCGGGGGGGCCTAGAAATGAGCAGTTCTTC | CASSQEAGGPRNEQFF
. | TRBJ1-1 | . | TRBV6-6 | 16 | TGTGCCAGCAGTTACCCTAAACAGACCCTGAACACTGAAGCTTTCTTT | CASSYPKQTLNTEAFF
. | TRBJ2-1 | . | TRBV7-9 | 16 | TGTGCCAGCAGCTTAAGCGGAGCGAGCTCCTACAATGAGCAGTTCTTC | CASSLSGASSYNEQFF
. | TRBJ1-1 | TRBD1 | TRBV6-2/TRBV6-3 | 16 | TGTGCCAGCAGTGCGGACAGGCCCCTGGGGAACACTGAAGCTTTCTTT | CASSADRPLGNTEAFF
. | TRBJ2-5 | TRBD2 | TRBV11-1 | 16 | TGTGCCAGCACCATCTTGGGGAGGGCAAGCCAAGAGACCCAGTACTTC | CASTILGRASQETQYF
. | TRBJ2-1 | TRBD2 | TRBV2 | 15 | TGTGCCAGCAGTGAATGGTCTAGCGGGAGCGATGAGCAGTTCTTC | CASSEWSSGSDEQFF
. | TRBJ2-1 | . | TRBV5-6 | 13 | TGTGCCAGCAGCTCGGGACTGATCAATGAGCAGTTCTTC | CASSSGLINEQFF
. | TRBJ1-2 | . | TRBV29-1 | 12 | TGCAGCGCAATACAGGGTAACGGTGGCTACACCTTC | CSAIQGNGGYTF
. | TRBJ2-5 | . | TRBV7-2 | 14 | TGTGCCAGCAGCTTACGGCGGGACCAAGAGACCCAGTACTTC | CASSLRRDQETQYF
. | TRBJ2-4 | TRBD1 | TRBV11-3 | 14 | TGTGCCAGCAGCCTCGGGACAGGCAAAAACATTCAGTACTTC | CASSLGTGKNIQYF
few | TRBJ1-6 | TRBD1 | TRBV6-5 | 14 | TGTGCCAGCAGTATGGACAGGGATAATTCACCCCTCCACTTT | CASSMDRDNSPLHF
. | TRBJ1-3 | . | TRBV6-5 | 15 | TGTGCCAGCAGTTCGGGACTGACCTCTGGAAACACCATATATTTT | CASSSGLTSGNTIYF
. | TRBJ2-2 | TRBD2 | TRBV6-1 | 16 | TGTGCCAGCAGTGGAGGACTAGCGGGGTGGATCGGGGAGCTGTTTTTT | CASSGGLAGWIGELFF
. | TRBJ1-2 | . | TRBV18 | 16 | TGTGCCAGCTCACCCTCGACAGGCCCCTTGGACTATGGCTACACCTTC | CASSPSTGPLDYGYTF
. | TRBJ1-2 | . | TRBV3-1/TRBV3-2 | 16 | TGTGCCAGCAGCCAAGGACGCGGGGTTGGTAGTGGTGGCTACACCTTC | CASSQGRGVGSGGYTF
. | TRBJ2-1 | TRBD1 | TRBV27 | 14 | TGTGCCAGCAGCCGGACAGGGTGGTACAATGAGCAGTTCTTC | CASSRTGWYNEQFF
. | TRBJ1-4 | . | TRBV27 | 11 | TGTGCCAGCGCCAGGGGTGAAAAACTGTTTTTT | CASARGEKLFF
. | TRBJ1-3 | TRBD1 | TRBV2 | 16 | TGTGCCAGCAGTCCGACAGGGTGGGACTCTGGAAACACCATATATTTT | CASSPTGWDSGNTIYF
few | TRBJ1-2 | TRBD1 | TRBV29-1 | 16 | TGCAGCGCCGCAACGCCCCCCGGGACAGGGGAGGATGGCTACACCTTC | CSAATPPGTGEDGYTF
. | TRBJ2-3 | TRBD2 | TRBV6-5 | 15 | TGTGCCAGCAAGCAGGGCGGGCTAGCGGGGGATACGCAGTATTTT | CASKQGGLAGDTQYF
. | TRBJ2-5 | . | TRBV27 | 14 | TGTGCCAGCAGTTTAACACCGTACCAAGAGACCCAGTACTTC | CASSLTPYQETQYF
once | TRBJ1-5 | . | TRBV19 | 15 | TGTGCCAGGATAGGGGTAGGGGGACTAAATCAGCCCCAGCATTTT | CARIGVGGLNQPQHF